The text below deals with one TCR beta chain. What it binds is unknown. The PCR contained 60 Vbeta and 13 Jbeta primers. Here immunoSEQ multiplex PCR was the method, and the copy in TCRdb shows in-frame clones only, minus some. Altogether 180,000 or so clones are present, about 9% being singletons, with the ten largest covering approximately 1.3%. The sample is drawn from a study of cytomegalovirus exposure and HLA in healthy donors. Notes on the study in general: In a later analysis, TCR beta V- and J-gene trimming showed a link to a missense DCLRE1C variant. A later analysis, which compared TCR beta chains of equal frequency, found the HLA-associated ones more clonally expanded.

In germline, CDR1 is SGDLS, CDR2 YYNGEE. CDR3 length: 14 residues. The ends lost 0 bases at V and 6 bases at J; junction bases unmatched: 1. Sequencing was performed on PBMCs. The V call is TRBV9, the J call TRBJ1-4; 8 bases are a match to TRBD1. The source of this sequence is a woman in her twenties or thirties in good health and CMV-seropositive. DNA for the CDR3: TGTGCCAGCAGCGTAGGACAGGGGCATGAAAAACTGTTTTTT. It yields the protein CASSVGQGHEKLFF.